These 22 T cell receptor beta chains came from one sample sequenced in a study of T cells in women clearing cervical HPV infection. The protocol was immunoSEQ multiplex PCR, while the TCRdb copy is restricted to in-frame clones and leaves out a portion. Reported are 25,000 to 35,000 clones; the ten largest clones contain about 8.8%. The specimen was blood buffy coat. These receptors originate from a woman aged 18-70 years with a cervical HPV16 infection that either progressed to CIN3+ or cleared (not recorded which).

As to this clone: The read finishes 3 residues shy of the CDR3 end, and the germline J gene is used to complete it. The chain carries TRBV6-2 or TRBV6-3 and TRBJ2-1; 8 nucleotides match TRBD2. Unmatched junction bases numbered 9, after V lost 8 bases and J lost 9 bases. CDR3 length: 13 amino acids. Germline loops: CDR1 MNHEY, CDR2 SVGEGT. CDR3 bases read: TGTGCCAGCGCTGGGACTAGTGCGCGTGAG. Residues: CASAGTSARE. The complete CDR3 reads CASAGTSAREQFF.

Notes on this clone: From the germline J gene comes the end of the CDR3, since the read stops 3 residues before it. The chain combines TRBV5-1 with TRBJ2-7; 10 bases fit TRBD2. From germline, CDR1 is SGHRS and CDR2 YFSETQ. Trimming took 1 base from V and 2 from J; bases not matched to a gene: 15. This CDR3 is built from 19 residues. The part of the CDR3 DNA that was read is TGCGCCAGCAGCTTGTATGCTAGCGGGGGCCTAAGAAAGCCCTACGAG. Amino acids: CASSLYASGGLRKPYE. The CDR3 reads in full as CASSLYASGGLRKPYEQYF.

Worth noting for this clone: The read falls 3 residues short of the CDR3 end, and the missing part is taken from the germline J gene. In the same sample, other DNA sequences code for this CDR3. This sequence joins TRBV7-9 and TRBJ2-7, with D tentatively TRBD2 (5 bases). The CDR3 covers 15 residues. V was pared by 1 base and J by 6 bases, with 16 bases between. Germline CDR1 SEHNR, CDR2 FQNEAQ (reference sequence). The part of the CDR3 DNA that was read is TGTGCCAGCAGCTTAGTTTTAACTAGAGGTGTCGAG. It specifies CASSLVLTRGVE. The full CDR3 sequence reads CASSLVLTRGVEQYF.

Of note for this clone: The read terminates 3 residues before the CDR3 end, so the remaining end is supplied by the germline J gene. The chain links TRBV29-1 to TRBJ2-3; no definite D call. The CDR3 contains 13 residues. Germline CDR1 reads SQVTM; CDR2 reads ANQGSEA. CDR3 DNA, as far as it was read: TGCAGCGTGCACGTTGACTTACAAGAGACG. Amino acid sequence: CSVHVDLQET. In full, the CDR3 reads CSVHVDLQETQYF.

Concerning this clone itself: The junction and the germline gene differ at one end; a read error may be behind it. The read is 3 residues too short to cover the CDR3 end, so that end is filled in from the germline J gene. The same CDR3 also results from other DNA sequences found in this sample. The gene calls are TRBV2 and TRBJ2-7, with a weak D call TRBD2 (5 bases). There are 14 residues in the CDR3. Germline lookup yields CDR1 SNHLY and CDR2 FYNNEI. The covered CDR3 bases are TGTGCTAGCAAGACTAAATGGAACGCCTACGAG. It yields the protein CASKTKWNAYE. The complete CDR3 sequence is CASKTKWNAYEQYF.

As for this clone: The CDR3 extends 3 residues past the end of the read, so its final part is completed from the germline J gene. J is TRBJ2-3 and V is TRBV2; TRBD1 matches at 7 bases. Per germline, CDR1 SNHLY and CDR2 FYNNEI. This CDR3 is 13 amino acids long. The CDR3 bases that were read are TGTGCCAGTAACAACAGGGGCCTTCAGCCG. This codes for CASNNRGLQP. The whole CDR3 sequence is CASNNRGLQPQYF. Together with reference TRBV2 and TRBJ2-3, the CDR3 gives the full variable domain: EPEVTQTPSHQVTQMGQEVILRCVPISNHLYFYWYRQILGQKVEFLVSFYNNEISEKSEIFDDQFSVERPDGSNFTLKIRSTKLEDSAMYFCASNNRGLQPQYFGPGTRLTVL.

Partial CDR3 DNA: TGTGCCAGCAGCCCGGTGACAGGGACCGGTGGT. Protein product: CASSPVTGTGG. The entire CDR3 protein is CASSPVTGTGGQYF. The chain uses TRBV7-9 and TRBJ2-4; 7 nucleotides agree with TRBD1. The read gets to within 3 residues of the CDR3 end, and the germline J gene fills in the rest. CDR1 is SEHNR and CDR2 is FQNEAQ in the germline V gene (reference sequence). The length of the CDR3 is 14 residues.

Comments on this clone: The read terminates 3 residues ahead of where the CDR3 ends, so the germline J gene completes it. The chain combines TRBV24-1 with TRBJ2-3, with TRBD1 matching 7 bases. V shed 2 bases, J shed 1 base, and the junction held 2 bases outside the gene matches. This CDR3 comprises 15 residues. Germline-derived CDR1 and CDR2 are KGHDR and SFDVKD. This chain's CDR3 is CATSDYGQGTDTQYF. CDR3 DNA (partial): TGTGCCACCAGTGATTACGGACAGGGCACAGATACG.

Remarks on this clone: Sequence at one end of the junction differs from germline and may be a read error. The read terminates 3 residues before the CDR3 end, so the remaining end is supplied by the germline J gene. The sample contains more than one DNA sequence encoding this CDR3. V and J are TRBV18 and TRBJ1-3; 8 nucleotides match TRBD1. The V gene's germline CDR1 is KGHSH and CDR2 LQKENI. The CDR3 spans 16 residues. The CDR3 reads CASSPGQVHSGNTIYF. The CDR3 DNA, read in part, is TGTGCCAGCTCACCGGGACAGGTACACTCTGGAAACACG.

Regarding this clone: The CDR3 end falls 3 residues outside the read, so it is completed with the germline J gene. The chain links TRBV7-2 to TRBJ1-6, with a possible D match to TRBD1 (6 bases). This CDR3 is 15 amino acids long. The V gene's germline CDR1 is SGHTA and CDR2 FQGNSA. The ends were cut back, 1 base at V and 10 bases at J, with 14 bases in the middle. The sequenced CDR3 bases are TGTGCCAGCAGCTTAGTAAGGGGGTTCCGGTCACCC. Residues: CASSLVRGFRSP. The CDR3 reads in full as CASSLVRGFRSPLHF.

A note on this clone: The read comes to an end 3 residues before the CDR3 does, leaving the germline J gene to fill in the end. The rearrangement joins TRBV2 to TRBJ2-2; 7 bases map to TRBD1. The germline gives CDR1 SNHLY, CDR2 FYNNEI. The CDR3 has 13 amino acids. CDR3 amino acids: CASSADRDSPLFF. The sequenced part of the CDR3 DNA is TGTGCCAGCAGTGCAGACAGGGATTCACCG.

Remarks on this clone: Read data end 3 residues before the CDR3 end; the end is taken from the germline J gene. This chain connects TRBV29-1 to TRBJ1-2, with TRBD1 identical over 11 bases. Per germline, CDR1 SQVTM and CDR2 ANQGSEA. The CDR3 is 17 amino acids. The trim removed 7 bases at V and 5 bases at J, leaving 18 bases unmatched. CDR3 loop: CSAKHRDRGIGPYGYTF. The CDR3 DNA, read in part, is TGCAGCGCCAAGCACCGGGACAGGGGGATTGGCCCTTATGGC. Full variable domain (missing parts from reference TRBV29-1 and TRBJ1-2): SAVISQKPSRDICQRGTSLTIQCQVDSQVTMMFWYRQQPGQSLTLIATANQGSEATYESGFVIDKFPISRPNLTFSTLTVSNMSPEDSSIYLCSAKHRDRGIGPYGYTFGSGTRLTVV.

Concerning this clone itself: The read terminates 3 residues before the CDR3 end, so the remaining end is supplied by the germline J gene. The chain has TRBV7-3 and TRBJ1-1; D ambiguous. Per germline, CDR1 SGHTA and CDR2 FQGTGA. V was cut by 6 bases and J by 3 bases, with 11 bases left in between. The CDR3 covers 13 residues. The CDR3 bases that were read are TGTGCCAGCAGTAAAGGGCTTTACACTGAA. Its protein product is CASSKGLYTE. The CDR3 in full is CASSKGLYTEAFF.

About this clone: The read terminates 3 residues ahead of where the CDR3 ends, so the germline J gene completes it. This rearrangement joins TRBV5-6 to TRBJ1-2; tentative D call: TRBD1 (6 bases). The CDR3 contains 15 residues. Germline CDR1 is SGHDT and CDR2 is YYEEEE. V was pared by 3 bases and J by 1 base, with 13 bases between. CDR3 DNA (partial): TGTGCCAGCAGCTGGGGGCGGACGGTTAACTATGGC. Amino acids: CASSWGRTVNYG. The complete CDR3 sequence is CASSWGRTVNYGYTF.

As for this clone: The read halts 3 residues ahead of the CDR3 end, with the missing end drawn from the germline J gene. V is TRBV23-1 and J is TRBJ2-4; 11 positions agree with TRBD1. TRBV23-1 is filed as an ORF, its function uncertain. CDR3 length: 16 amino acids. The CDR3 spells CASSQDRGQVDYGQYF. The DNA read from the CDR3 is TGCGCCAGCAGTCAGGACAGGGGGCAGGTTGACTATGGT.

As to this clone: The read stops 3 residues short of the end of the CDR3; the missing end is completed from the germline J gene. The genes are TRBV12-5 and TRBJ2-7; 15 nucleotides line up with TRBD2. J lost 2 bases, V lost 5 bases, and 7 bases had no gene match. This CDR3 contains 17 residues. Germline CDR1 and CDR2: LGHNT and FRNRAP. CDR3 bases read: TGTGCTAGTGGTCCGGGGACTAGCGGGAGGATAACCTACGAG. Its translation: CASGPGTSGRITYE. The whole CDR3 sequence reads CASGPGTSGRITYEQYF.

In the case of this clone: Read data end 3 residues before the CDR3 end; the end is taken from the germline J gene. V is TRBV19 and J is TRBJ2-2, with TRBD1 identical over 7 bases. Germline V CDR1 and CDR2: LNHDA, SQIVND (reference sequence). This CDR3 has 15 amino acids. V dropped 9 bases and J dropped 4; count of bases not matched to a gene: 11. The covered CDR3 bases are TGTGCCAGCAAGACGACCGGGACAGTCACCGGGGAG. Protein: CASKTTGTVTGE. The complete CDR3 reads CASKTTGTVTGELFF.

Turning to this clone: With the read ending 3 residues before the CDR3 end, the germline J gene is used to fill in that end. The chain is built from TRBV30 and TRBJ2-5; D gene uncertain. V lost 7 bases to trimming and J lost 1 base, with 10 bases between them. Per germline, CDR1 GTSNPN and CDR2 SVGIG (reference sequence). This CDR3 has 12 residues. CDR3 loop: CASTGFQETQYF. The part of the CDR3 DNA that was read is TGTGCCTCCACGGGTTTCCAAGAGACC.

Comments on this clone: The sequence runs out 3 residues before the end of the CDR3; the remainder is reconstructed from the germline J gene. J is TRBJ1-2 and V is TRBV7-9; no firm D call. The CDR3 is made up of 15 amino acids. Looked up from germline, CDR1 is SEHNR and CDR2 is FQNEAQ (reference sequence). Incomplete CDR3 DNA: TGTGCCAGCAGCTTACCTAGTGTGGCCAAAAACATC. The encoded protein is CASSLPSVAKNI. The entire CDR3 sequence reads CASSLPSVAKNIYTF.

The CDR3 sequence is CASSPLNGYEQYF. CDR3 bases read: TGTGCCAGCAGTCCCCTTAACGGCTACGAG. This chain links TRBV7-2 with TRBJ2-7; D remains unclear. The DNA ends 3 residues before the CDR3 does, and the rest of the CDR3 is filled in from the germline J gene. V was cut by 6 bases and J by 3 bases, with 12 bases left in between. The germline V gene encodes CDR1 SGHTA and CDR2 FQGNSA. This CDR3 has 13 amino acids.

As concerns this clone: The CDR3 is cut off 3 residues early in the read; its end comes from the germline J gene. V usage is TRBV5-1 and J usage is TRBJ2-1; 10 nucleotides line up with TRBD2. The J segment lost 8 bases and the V segment lost 5 bases, leaving 10 bases of the junction unmatched. The CDR3 is 15 amino acids. Germline CDR1 SGHRS, CDR2 YFSETQ. The DNA read from the CDR3 is TGCGCCAGCAGGATTGCGGGACTAGCGAATGATGAG. Amino acid sequence: CASRIAGLANDE. The complete CDR3 protein is CASRIAGLANDEQFF.

Note on this clone: The read terminates 3 residues before the CDR3 end, so the remaining end is supplied by the germline J gene. The chain is built from TRBV6-2 or TRBV6-3 and TRBJ1-2, with a tentative D call TRBD1 (6 bases). Germline V gene sequence: CDR1 MNHEY, CDR2 SVGEGT. The CDR3 is made up of 16 amino acids. V dropped 5 bases and J dropped 0 bases, with 16 bases sitting between them. The CDR3 sequence: CASSPRDTRPNYGYTF. CDR3 DNA (partial): TGTGCCAGCAGTCCCCGGGACACACGCCCTAACTATGGC.